This TCR beta chain was observed in a study of T cells after posttransplantation cyclophosphamide. Findings of the study overall: After PTCy, TRB diversity resembled that of CNI/methotrexate controls. Blood and skin or GI T cell repertoires showed limited TRB overlap. Later blood repertoires were often dominated by clones from the donor CD8+ memory compartment.

Treatment was busulfan-fludarabine conditioning, a marrow graft, and cyclophosphamide on days +3 and +4. As regards this clone: The antigen is undetermined.

Per the germline V gene, CDR1 is SGDLS and CDR2 is YYNGEE. This CDR3 contains 17 residues. Between the trimmed V and J ends, which lost 6 bases and 9 bases, there was a span of 27 bases. Libraries were prepared by immunoSEQ multiplex PCR; TCRdb keeps only in-frame clonotypes and omits some of them. The table lists about 42,000 clones, 80% to 95% of them singletons. This chain joins TRBV9 and TRBJ2-2, with a weak D call TRBD1 (7 bases). The sequence was collected from a male patient aged 60-69 years who received an allogeneic stem cell transplant from a related donor and was CMV-positive. The graft donor may be the source of some T cells. This material consisted of PBMCs, taken about 60 days after allogeneic stem cell transplant with posttransplant cyclophosphamide. The CDR3: CASTRQGGPLGFRELFF. CDR3 DNA sequence: TGTGCCAGCACCCGACAGGGAGGCCCTCTTGGTTTCAGGGAGCTGTTTTTT.